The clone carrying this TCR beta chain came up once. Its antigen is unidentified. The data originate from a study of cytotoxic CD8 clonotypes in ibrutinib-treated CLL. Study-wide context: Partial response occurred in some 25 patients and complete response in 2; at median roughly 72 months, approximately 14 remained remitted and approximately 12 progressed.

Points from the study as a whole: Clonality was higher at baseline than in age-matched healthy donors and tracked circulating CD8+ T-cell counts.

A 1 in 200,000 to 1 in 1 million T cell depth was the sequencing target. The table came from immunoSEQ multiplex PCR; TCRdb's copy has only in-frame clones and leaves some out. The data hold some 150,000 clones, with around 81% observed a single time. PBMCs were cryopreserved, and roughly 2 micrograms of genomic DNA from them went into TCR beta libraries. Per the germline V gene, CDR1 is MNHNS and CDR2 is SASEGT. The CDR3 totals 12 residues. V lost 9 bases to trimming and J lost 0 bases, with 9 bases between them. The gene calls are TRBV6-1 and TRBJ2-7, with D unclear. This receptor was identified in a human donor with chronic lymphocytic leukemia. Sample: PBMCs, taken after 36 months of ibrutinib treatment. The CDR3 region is CASSRSSYEQYF. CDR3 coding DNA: TGTGCCAGTAGTAGGAGCTCCTACGAGCAGTACTTC.